These 11 T cell receptor beta chains share one sample of origin, sequenced in a study of primary melanoma T cells and metastatic recurrence. Generated by immunoSEQ multiplex PCR, the TCRdb table keeps only in-frame clones and is missing some. The table lists some 35 clones. Sequencing input: melanoma tumor tissue. These receptors were obtained from a human donor with melanoma.

The gene calls are TRBV6-8 and TRBJ2-5; 8 bases are a match to TRBD2. With 7 bases clipped from V and 5 bases from J, the junction kept 3 bases outside the gene matches. The germline CDR1 and CDR2 sequences are MNHGY and SAAAGT. The CDR3 has 12 residues. CDR3 residues: CASTTGGETQYF. Here the CDR3 DNA reads TGTGCCAGCACCACGGGGGGGGAGACCCAGTACTTC.

A few counts support this clone. The chain uses TRBV18 and TRBJ1-3; TRBD1 is a possible D gene (5 bases). Germline V gene sequence: CDR1 KGHSH, CDR2 LQKENI. Trimming removed 4 bases at V and 4 bases at J, with 14 bases between. The CDR3 contains 15 residues. The CDR3 is CASSQTWGIGNTIYF. The DNA for the CDR3 is TGTGCCAGCTCACAAACTTGGGGGATCGGAAACACCATATATTTT.

This clone was seen a single time. This chain links TRBV6-8 with TRBJ2-2; no reliable D call. CDR3 length: 15 residues. Germline CDR1 is MNHGY and CDR2 is SAAAGT. Deletions cut 6 bases from V and 0 bases from J, with 11 bases between. This chain's CDR3 is CASSRDLANTGELFF. The CDR3 bases are TGTGCCAGCAGCCGTGACCTGGCGAACACCGGGGAGCTGTTTTTT.

This chain connects TRBV6-8 to TRBJ1-3; D is unresolved. Trimming removed 7 bases at V and 0 bases at J, with 7 bases between. This CDR3 contains 13 residues. CDR1 is MNHGY, CDR2 SAAAGT, per germline. CDR3 DNA sequence: TGTGCCAGCAAAACAGCCTCTGGAAACACCATATATTTT. It yields the protein CASKTASGNTIYF.

This clone has only a few counts. The gene calls are TRBV18 and TRBJ1-4; no firm D call. The CDR3 totals 13 residues. The germline gives CDR1 KGHSH, CDR2 LQKENI. V lost 3 bases, J lost 4 bases, and 6 bases lay in between. The CDR3 bases are TGTGCCAGCTCACCTGGCGTTAATGAAAAACTGTTTTTT. It codes for CASSPGVNEKLFF.

This clone occurred a few times. The genes are TRBV30 and TRBJ1-1; D gene unclear. CDR1 and CDR2 from the germline V gene are GTSNPN and SVGIG (reference sequence). Trimming cost V 3 bases and J 1 base, with 12 bases left between them. The CDR3 is 14 amino acids. The CDR3 here is CAWRPAPTNTEAFF. The CDR3 nucleotides read TGTGCCTGGAGACCCGCACCGACGAACACTGAAGCTTTCTTT. The full variable domain, in which reference TRBV30 and TRBJ1-1 provide the parts outside the CDR3, is SQTIHQWPATLVQPVGSPLSLECTVEGTSNPNLYWYRQAAGRGLQLLFYSVGIGQISSEVPQNLSASRPQDRQFILSSKKLLLSDSGFYLCAWRPAPTNTEAFFGQGTRLTVV.

The chain recombines TRBV6-8 with TRBJ1-2; D is ambiguous. V was trimmed by 6 bases and J by 2 bases, leaving 7 bases between them. The CDR3 sequence is 12 residues long. CDR1 and CDR2 (germline): MNHGY, SAAAGT. This CDR3 is CASSWENYGYTF. The CDR3 DNA follows: TGTGCCAGCAGCTGGGAGAACTATGGCTACACCTTC.

This sequence joins TRBV4-1 and TRBJ1-1; 9 bases match TRBD1. The V gene end was trimmed by 5 bases and the J gene end by 5 bases; junction bases not matched to a gene: 6. Germline values: CDR1 MGHRA, CDR2 YSYEKL. The CDR3 is 14 amino acids. The CDR3 nucleotides read TGCGCCAGCAGCGTACAGGGGGCGAAGACTGAAGCTTTCTTT. Translation: CASSVQGAKTEAFF.

This chain links TRBV6-8 with TRBJ1-2; D not certain. The CDR3 contains 13 residues. V was cut by 6 bases and J by 0 bases, with 8 bases left in between. The germline V gene encodes CDR1 MNHGY and CDR2 SAAAGT. The CDR3 protein is CASSYDPNYGYTF. CDR3 nucleotides: TGTGCCAGCAGCTACGACCCTAACTATGGCTACACCTTC.

The chain has TRBV14 and TRBJ2-1, with 10 bases fitting TRBD2. This CDR3 is built from 16 residues. V lost 3 bases to trimming and J lost 4 bases; unmatched junction nucleotides: 6. Looked up from germline, CDR1 is SGHDN and CDR2 is FVKESK. As DNA, the CDR3 is TGTGCCAGCAGCCATCAGCGGGGGGGGATATACAATGAGCAGTTCTTC. This codes for CASSHQRGGIYNEQFF.

DNA of the CDR3: TGTGCCAGCAGCCCGCCTCGGGGAGTGAACACTGAAGCTTTCTTT. The encoded protein is CASSPPRGVNTEAFF. The genes are TRBV11-3 and TRBJ1-1; D gene unclear. V was pared by 5 bases and J by 0 bases, with 13 bases between. CDR3 length: 15 amino acids. The germline CDR1 and CDR2 sequences are SGHNT and YENEEA.